These 11 T cell receptor beta chains were sequenced from one sample in a study of human T cells and chemical hapten exposure. Time point described: patch test 3, about 24 weeks after DPC sensitization. Treatment given: therapeutic diphenylcyclopropenone sensitization with weekly scalp DPC. One entry per CDR3 protein, called by TCRdb with MiXCR from the RACE reads. Here the sample spans over 55,000 distinct CDR3 sequences, around 10% being singletons. The material sequenced was whole blood, taken in connection with sensitization to the hapten diphenylcyclopropenone (DPC). The receptors shown here come from a woman in her fifties or sixties with alopecia areata. Some clones in this sample may be carry-over from other donors' samples.

This clonotype was found many times. The rearrangement links TRBV11-2 to TRBJ1-5; D call uncertain. The germline CDR1 and CDR2 sequences are SGHAT and FQNNGV. Between the trimmed V and J ends, which lost 0 bases and 2 bases, there was a span of 8 bases. This CDR3 has 15 residues. The CDR3 region is CASSLDFAGNQPQHF. For the CDR3, the DNA is TGTGCCAGCAGCTTAGATTTCGCGGGCAATCAGCCCCAGCATTTT.

This clonotype was counted at least ten times. The chain is built from TRBV29-1 and TRBJ2-3; D is ambiguous. Trimming left V 3 bases short and J 7 bases short, with 5 bases between. CDR1 is SQVTM and CDR2 is ANQGSEA in the germline V gene. This CDR3 comprises 10 residues. Written as DNA, the CDR3 is TGCAGCGTTGACCAGCATACGCAGTATTTT. It encodes CSVDQHTQYF.

The chain is built from TRBV11-2 and TRBJ2-1; possible D gene TRBD1, 6 bases. The CDR3 sequence is 12 residues long. V was trimmed by 5 bases and J by 14 bases, leaving 16 bases between them. CDR1 SGHAT and CDR2 FQNNGV come from the germline V gene. In nucleotides, the CDR3 is TGTGCCAGCAGCGCGCAGGGGTCACGGGAGTTCTTC. It yields the protein CASSAQGSREFF. Combining the CDR3 with reference TRBV11-2 and TRBJ2-1 gives the whole variable domain EAGVAQSPRYKIIEKRQSVAFWCNPISGHATLYWYQQILGQGPKLLIQFQNNGVVDDSQLPKDRFSAERLKGVDSTLKIQPAKLEDSAVYLCASSAQGSREFFGPGTRLTVL.

The table lists this clonotype with many counts. The chain carries TRBV7-9 and TRBJ2-1, with TRBD2 matching over 10 bases. V gave up 5 bases and J gave up 7 bases; unmatched junction bases: 14. The CDR3 sequence is 17 residues long. CDR1 SEHNR and CDR2 FQNEAQ come from the germline V gene (reference sequence). The CDR3 DNA reads as TGTGCCAGCAGCCTCTACCCCACTAGCGGGAAAGAGAATGAGCAGTTCTTC. Translated: CASSLYPTSGKENEQFF.

This clonotype was seen at least ten times. This chain connects TRBV18 to TRBJ1-5, with D perhaps TRBD1 (6 bases). This CDR3 spans 12 amino acids. Deletions cut 3 bases from V and 11 bases from J, with 11 bases between. Germline V CDR1 and CDR2: KGHSH, LQKENI. CDR3 sequence reads: CASSPGQSAQHF. DNA of the CDR3: TGTGCCAGCTCACCTGGACAGTCAGCCCAGCATTTT.

Many counts were recorded for this clonotype. CDR3 region: CASSERADITEAFF. CDR3 nucleotides: TGTGCCAGCAGTGAAAGGGCGGATATCACTGAAGCTTTCTTT. The V gene is TRBV6-1, the J gene TRBJ1-1; D remains ambiguous. The length of the CDR3 is 14 residues. Germline loops: CDR1 MNHNS, CDR2 SASEGT. Trimming stripped 2 bases from V and 4 bases from J, with 11 bases between.

This clonotype has a handful of counts. The rearrangement links TRBV5-1 to TRBJ2-7; D possibly corresponds to TRBD1 (5 bases). In germline, CDR1 is SGHRS, CDR2 YFSETQ. CDR3 length: 16 residues. V gave up 3 bases and J gave up 0 bases, with 16 bases separating them. Here the CDR3 reads CASSSAGWTFSYEQYF. As DNA, the CDR3 is TGCGCCAGCAGCTCCGCCGGTTGGACATTCTCCTACGAGCAGTACTTC. Full variable domain (missing parts from reference TRBV5-1 and TRBJ2-7): KAGVTQTPRYLIKTRGQQVTLSCSPISGHRSVSWYQQTPGQGLQFLFEYFSETQRNKGNFPGRFSGRQFSNSRSEMNVSTLELGDSALYLCASSSAGWTFSYEQYFGPGTRLTVT.

This clonotype showed up many times. The chain has TRBV6-6 and TRBJ1-5; TRBD1 matches at 8 bases. The trim removed 4 bases at V and 5 bases at J, leaving 10 bases unmatched. Per germline, CDR1 MNHNY and CDR2 SVGAGI (reference sequence). The CDR3 has 16 residues. The chain's CDR3 is CASSFAVQGGDQPQHF. The CDR3 region has the DNA TGTGCCAGCAGTTTCGCTGTACAGGGGGGGGATCAGCCCCAGCATTTT.

Comment on this clonotype: A much larger clone is a single base away; this may be a read error. The rearrangement uses TRBV27 and TRBJ1-4, with no clear D. The CDR3 sequence is 14 residues long. The germline gives CDR1 MNHEY, CDR2 SMNVEV (reference sequence). The CDR3 DNA sequence: TGTGCCAGCAGTTCATCCCGTGAAAATGAAAAACTGTTATTT. Translation gives CASSSSRENEKLLF.

In this sample, this clonotype turned up many times. The V call is TRBV20-1, the J call TRBJ2-1, with 10 bases that match TRBD2. CDR3 length: 14 residues. Germline V lookup: CDR1 DFQATT, CDR2 SNEGSKA (reference sequence). After removal of 3 bases from V and 4 bases from J, the junction contained 3 bases not matched to a gene. The DNA of the CDR3 is TGCAGTGCTAGCAGGACTAGCGGTTACAATGAGCAGTTCTTC. Its translation is CSASRTSGYNEQFF.

The rearrangement links TRBV11-2 to TRBJ1-6; D possibly corresponds to TRBD1 (6 bases). V dropped 5 bases and J dropped 6 bases, with 14 bases sitting between them. The V gene's germline CDR1 is SGHAT and CDR2 FQNNGV. The CDR3 runs to 15 residues. This chain's CDR3 is CASSPIFRGNSPLHF. The DNA for the CDR3 is TGTGCCAGCAGCCCCATCTTCAGGGGTAATTCACCCCTCCACTTT.